The 26 T cell receptor beta chains in this list originate from one sample, sequenced in a study of CD8 T cells in Susac syndrome. RNA was extracted with the RNeasy kit, and a quantity of about 0.45 to 1 ug was reverse transcribed using random hexamers. TCRdb reprocessed the immunoSEQ multiplex PCR reads via MiXCR and lists one record per CDR3 protein. The sample has 250,000 to 350,000 distinct CDR3 sequences; about 90% are singletons. The specimen was CD4+ T cells from PBMCs. The receptors stem from a human donor with multiple sclerosis.

V is TRBV15 and J is TRBJ1-4; D gene ambiguous. Germline values: CDR1 LNHNV, CDR2 YYDKDF (reference sequence). The ends were cut back, 0 bases at V and 8 bases at J, with 7 bases in the middle. This CDR3 is built from 13 residues. Written as DNA, the CDR3 is TGTGCCACCAGCAGAGATCTGGGGGAAAAACTGTTTTTT. Protein product: CATSRDLGEKLFF.

This chain links TRBV5-4 with TRBJ1-6, with D hard to call. Germline CDR1 reads SGHNT; CDR2 reads YYREEE (reference sequence). V shed 0 bases and J shed 8 bases, with 12 bases lying between them. This CDR3 has 15 residues. The CDR3 spells CASSLVYFQDSPLHF. The CDR3 coding sequence is TGTGCCAGCAGCTTGGTTTACTTTCAGGATTCACCCCTCCACTTT. Full variable domain (rest looked up from reference TRBV5-4 and TRBJ1-6): ETGVTQSPTHLIKTRGQQVTLRCSSQSGHNTVSWYQQALGQGPQFIFQYYREEENGRGNFPPRFSGLQFPNYSSELNVNALELDDSALYLCASSLVYFQDSPLHFGNGTRLTVT.

J is TRBJ2-7 and V is TRBV20-1; the D gene is possibly TRBD2 (6 bases). Per the germline V gene, CDR1 is DFQATT and CDR2 is SNEGSKA (reference sequence). The V end lost 3 bases, the J end lost 1 base, and 13 bases lay between the germline ends. CDR3 length equals 14 residues. This CDR3 is CSASSGRGSYEQYF. As DNA, the CDR3 is TGCAGTGCTAGTTCGGGACGGGGGTCCTACGAGCAGTACTTC.

The chain uses TRBV19 and TRBJ2-1; a possible D gene is TRBD1 (5 bases). The CDR3 consists of 14 residues. From germline, CDR1 is LNHDA and CDR2 SQIVND (reference sequence). Trimming pared 7 bases from V and 3 bases from J, leaving 13 bases between. The CDR3 nucleotides are TGTGCCAGTAATCCGACAGCGTTCTACAATGAGCAGTTCTTC. Amino acids: CASNPTAFYNEQFF.

V is TRBV19 and J is TRBJ1-2; 10 bases match TRBD1. V dropped 2 bases and J dropped 6; count of bases not matched to a gene: 6. There are 15 residues in the CDR3. Looked up from germline, CDR1 is LNHDA and CDR2 is SQIVND (reference sequence). CDR3 sequence: CASSIMGQGHHGYTF. DNA for the CDR3: TGTGCCAGTAGTATAATGGGACAGGGGCACCATGGCTACACCTTC.

This clonotype was seen only once. The rearrangement uses TRBV7-2 and TRBJ1-5; TRBD1 is a possible D gene (5 bases). Germline-derived CDR1 and CDR2 are SGHTA and FQGNSA. CDR3 length equals 14 residues. V was clipped by 3 bases and J by 4 bases, with 10 bases between them. Written as DNA, the CDR3 is TGTGCCAGCAGCTTGGCGGGGCGAAATCAGCCCCAGCATTTT. It yields the protein CASSLAGRNQPQHF.

The sample holds one count of this clonotype. The genes are TRBV30 and TRBJ1-3, with D unclear. Trimming took off 3 bases at V and 8 bases at J, with 17 bases between the two ends. Germline CDR1 is GTSNPN and CDR2 is SVGIG (reference sequence). The CDR3 covers 14 residues. The CDR3 coding sequence is TGTGCCTGGAGCCTTGGGCTCCGGAGGGACACCATATATTTT. This codes for CAWSLGLRRDTIYF.

This chain joins TRBV5-1 and TRBJ2-5; no clear D. CDR3 length equals 14 residues. V shed 5 bases and J shed 1 base, with 12 bases lying between them. Germline-derived CDR1 and CDR2 are SGHRS and YFSETQ. CDR3 DNA sequence: TGCGCCAGCAGGGATACAACTTTCCAAGAGACCCAGTACTTC. Protein sequence: CASRDTTFQETQYF.

This clonotype occurred once. The CDR3 bases are TGTGCCAGTAGTAACGTGAACACTGAAGCTTTCTTT. It is translated as CASSNVNTEAFF. J is TRBJ1-1 and V is TRBV19; D not certain. The V end was cut by 4 bases, the J end by 0 bases, with 3 bases between. Germline V gene lookup returns CDR1 LNHDA and CDR2 SQIVND (reference sequence). The CDR3 totals 12 residues.

This chain links TRBV7-3 with TRBJ2-7; 11 nucleotides agree with TRBD2. The CDR3 length is 13 residues. The V gene end was trimmed by 5 bases and the J gene end by 8 bases; junction bases not matched to a gene: 5. Germline V lookup: CDR1 SGHTA, CDR2 FQGTGA. Written as DNA, the CDR3 is TGTGCCAGCAGCCGTCTAGCGGGGGGACAGCAGTACTTC. Translating it yields CASSRLAGGQQYF.

This clonotype was seen a single time. The chain employs TRBV24-1 and TRBJ2-2, with 10 bases that match TRBD1. CDR1 is KGHDR, CDR2 SFDVKD, per germline. Trimming at V came to 2 bases and at J to 3 bases, leaving 2 bases not matched to a gene. The CDR3 length is 16 residues. The CDR3 protein is CATSDSGTGDTGELFF. In DNA form, the CDR3 reads TGTGCCACCAGTGATTCCGGGACAGGGGACACCGGGGAGCTGTTTTTT.

CDR3 region: CASSLARRGPTYEQYF. CDR3 DNA sequence: TGTGCCAGCAGCTTAGCGAGGCGGGGACCCACCTACGAGCAGTACTTC. The V gene is TRBV7-8, the J gene TRBJ2-7; TRBD2 is a possible D gene (6 bases). This CDR3 region has 16 residues. V lost 0 bases, J lost 2 bases, and 14 bases lay in between. Per the germline V gene, CDR1 is SGHVS and CDR2 is FQNEAQ.

V is TRBV18 and J is TRBJ2-5; 7 nucleotides line up with TRBD2. The CDR3 runs to 16 residues. V lost 9 bases, J lost 7 bases, and 20 bases stayed unmatched. Germline assignment: CDR1 KGHSH and CDR2 LQKENI. The CDR3 region is CASSTSGTIPRWTQYF. CDR3 nucleotides: TGTGCCAGTTCAACTTCTGGGACTATCCCGAGGTGGACCCAGTACTTC.

V is TRBV7-2 and J is TRBJ1-2; possible D gene TRBD1, 5 bases. The germline V and J ends were trimmed by 1 base and 5 bases, with 11 bases remaining between them. There are 14 residues in the CDR3. Germline V gene sequence: CDR1 SGHTA, CDR2 FQGNSA. This chain's CDR3 is CASSLVSRGYGYTF. The CDR3 DNA follows: TGTGCCAGCAGCTTAGTATCGCGGGGGTATGGCTACACCTTC. The variable domain in full, with the rest retrieved from reference TRBV7-2 and TRBJ1-2, is GAGVSQSPSNKVTEKGKDVELRCDPISGHTALYWYRQSLGQGLEFLIYFQGNSAPDKSGLPSDRFSAERTGGSVSTLTIQRTQQEDSAVYLCASSLVSRGYGYTFGSGTRLTVV.

V and J are TRBV29-1 and TRBJ1-1; weak D call: TRBD1 (5 bases). CDR3 size: 12 residues. Trimming removed 5 bases at V and 7 bases at J, with 14 bases between. Germline lookup yields CDR1 SQVTM and CDR2 ANQGSEA. The chain's CDR3 is CSVSRGEVEAFF. The CDR3 coding sequence is TGCAGCGTTTCGCGGGGGGAAGTTGAAGCTTTCTTT.

The rearrangement links TRBV12-3 or TRBV12-4 to TRBJ2-2, with unresolved D. The CDR3 length is 14 residues. The germline V and J ends were trimmed by 5 bases and 6 bases, with 13 bases remaining between them. The CDR3 DNA follows: TGTGCCAGCAGTACCACCCTTGGGGCCGGGGAGCTGTTTTTT. Translated: CASSTTLGAGELFF.

V is TRBV3-1 and J is TRBJ2-7; D remains ambiguous. V lost 1 base and J 7 bases, leaving 20 bases between the germline ends. From germline, CDR1 is LGHDT and CDR2 YNNKEL (reference sequence). The CDR3 contains 16 residues. The CDR3 protein is CASSQAAVLGMREQYF. The CDR3 DNA is TGTGCCAGCAGCCAAGCTGCGGTACTGGGGATGAGGGAGCAGTACTTC.

The chain employs TRBV5-1 and TRBJ2-5; 8 nucleotides match TRBD2. The germline V gene encodes CDR1 SGHRS and CDR2 YFSETQ. Losses at the gene ends were 3 bases for V and 1 base for J; bases not matched to a gene: 2. The CDR3 is made up of 14 amino acids. The CDR3: CASSWSGGQETQYF. The CDR3 nucleotides read TGCGCCAGCAGCTGGAGCGGGGGCCAAGAGACCCAGTACTTC.

The V gene is TRBV5-1, the J gene TRBJ1-1, with D possibly being TRBD1 (6 bases). V was cut by 0 bases and J by 7 bases, with 16 bases left in between. This CDR3 has 15 amino acids. CDR1 and CDR2 from the germline V gene are SGHRS and YFSETQ. The CDR3, as DNA: TGCGCCAGCAGCTTGGTTGCAGGGGCTATGTTTGAAGCTTTCTTT. Residues: CASSLVAGAMFEAFF.

This clonotype appeared a single time. The CDR3 spells CASNDPPGAGTEAFF. The CDR3 DNA is TGTGCCAGTAATGACCCCCCGGGGGCGGGCACTGAAGCTTTCTTT. The rearrangement uses TRBV19 and TRBJ1-1, with D tentatively TRBD1 (6 bases). Germline V gene sequence: CDR1 LNHDA, CDR2 SQIVND (reference sequence). CDR3 length: 15 residues. Trimming pared 7 bases from V and 4 bases from J, leaving 19 bases between.

This clonotype came up once. This chain uses TRBV6-6 with TRBJ2-1, with 9 bases identical to TRBD1. The ends lost 0 bases at V and 5 bases at J; junction bases unmatched: 5. From germline, CDR1 is MNHNY and CDR2 SVGAGI (reference sequence). The CDR3 sequence is 16 residues long. DNA of the CDR3: TGTGCCAGCAGTTACTCCGGGACAGGGTCCCACAATGAGCAGTTCTTC. This sequence encodes CASSYSGTGSHNEQFF.

The CDR3 bases are TGTGCCATCAGTGGGATACAGGGGGCGAGCTACGAGCAGTACTTC. Its protein product is CAISGIQGASYEQYF. The chain joins TRBV10-3 to TRBJ2-7, with 9 bases identical to TRBD1. This CDR3 region has 15 residues. Germline-derived CDR1 and CDR2 are ENHRY and SYGVKD. The V segment lost 4 bases and the J segment 3 bases; nucleotides outside the gene matches: 7.

J is TRBJ2-7 and V is TRBV12-3 or TRBV12-4; the D call may be TRBD1 or TRBD2 (5 bases each). The V gene lost 8 bases and the J gene lost 6 bases, with 17 bases spanning the gap. CDR3 length: 13 amino acids. In nucleotides, the CDR3 is TGTGCCAGCGGTCCATATAAGGGGAGCGAGCAGTACTTC. This encodes CASGPYKGSEQYF.

This clonotype was seen just once. The gene calls are TRBV5-1 and TRBJ2-1; 11 nucleotides agree with TRBD2. The germline V gene has CDR1 SGHRS and CDR2 YFSETQ. This CDR3 has 15 amino acids. The V segment lost 0 bases and the J segment 5 bases; nucleotides outside the gene matches: 1. CDR3 sequence (DNA): TGCGCCAGCAGCTTGGTAGCGGGAGGGGACAATGAGCAGTTCTTC. It codes for CASSLVAGGDNEQFF.

The V gene is TRBV7-9, the J gene TRBJ2-1; TRBD1 or TRBD2 may be the D gene (5 bases each). This CDR3 is 16 amino acids long. The ends were cut back, 5 bases at V and 7 bases at J, with 21 bases in the middle. Germline V gene data show CDR1 as SEHNR and CDR2 as FQNEAQ (reference sequence). This CDR3 reads CASSPDWGTPGNEQFF. The CDR3 coding sequence is TGTGCCAGCAGCCCAGATTGGGGGACCCCAGGGAATGAGCAGTTCTTC.

The V gene is TRBV23-1, the J gene TRBJ1-2; TRBD1 matches at 9 bases. TRBV23-1 is noted as an ORF with a role that remains uncertain. V shed 2 bases and J 8 bases; nucleotides not matched to a gene: 12. This CDR3 has 16 residues. The CDR3 protein is CASSQMTGGGVGGYTF. CDR3 nucleotide sequence: TGCGCCAGCAGTCAAATGACAGGGGGAGGGGTTGGGGGCTACACCTTC.